One T cell receptor beta chain is described in this entry. This entry belongs to a study of patients and donors after allogeneic stem cell transplantation. The CDR3 totals 15 residues. V lost 6 bases, J lost 8 bases, and 12 bases stayed unmatched. TCRdb recomputed calls from the RT-PCR reads with MiXCR, one row per CDR3 protein. The top ten hold 33% of the sample, which has roughly 180,000 distinct CDR3 sequences, 41% seen once. V is TRBV12-3 or TRBV12-4 and J is TRBJ2-2; 7 bases fit TRBD1. Sequencing was carried out using blood, either unsorted or a sorted T cell fraction (not recorded which). This sequence was found in a human donor who was either an allogeneic HSCT recipient or a stem cell or donor lymphocyte infusion donor (not recorded which). It is not recorded whose cells these are; they may come from a transplant donor. CDR3 nucleotides: TGTGCCAGCAGCCCTCGCAGGACAGGAATTGGGGAGCTGTTTTTT. This gives the protein CASSPRRTGIGELFF.